A single sample gave rise to the 29 T cell receptor beta chains below, sequenced in a study of naive and memory T cell subsets. TCR cDNA received a 3' ligated oligonucleotide that carried a UMI. Four PCR rounds used nested alpha and beta constant region primers plus the SP2 primer. In TCRdb, the 5' RACE reads were re-called with MiXCR into one record per CDR3 protein. This table holds 60,000 or so distinct CDR3 sequences, about 7% found once. Receptors were obtained from a male donor in good health.

With regard to this clonotype: An end of the junction differs from the germline gene, which may be a read error. The chain couples TRBV6-5 to TRBJ1-2, with 12 nucleotides matching TRBD1. This CDR3 has 16 amino acids. The germline V gene encodes CDR1 MNHEY and CDR2 SVGAGI. CDR3: CDSSLFSGDRGHGYTF. CDR3 in DNA: TGTGACAGCAGTTTATTTTCCGGGGACAGGGGGCACGGCTACACCTTC.

The V and J genes are TRBV27 and TRBJ2-3; no firm D call. V was trimmed by 6 bases and J by 0 bases, leaving 19 bases between them. Germline V lookup: CDR1 MNHEY, CDR2 SMNVEV (reference sequence). The CDR3 has 17 residues. The CDR3 protein is CASSLTGRHLSTDTQYF. The CDR3 DNA sequence: TGTGCCAGCAGCCTAACCGGACGACATCTGAGCACAGATACGCAGTATTTT.

This chain uses TRBV4-1 with TRBJ2-7; 14 bases match TRBD2. The ends lost 2 bases at V and 6 bases at J; junction bases unmatched: 3. Germline V gene lookup returns CDR1 MGHRA and CDR2 YSYEKL. The length of the CDR3 is 15 residues. Here the CDR3 DNA reads TGCGCCAGCAGCCAAAAGGGACTAGCGGGAGTCGAGCAGTACTTC. Residues: CASSQKGLAGVEQYF.

This clonotype has at least ten counts. The chain links TRBV20-1 to TRBJ2-1, with a possible D match to TRBD2 (6 bases). CDR3 size: 15 residues. Looked up from germline, CDR1 is DFQATT and CDR2 is SNEGSKA (reference sequence). V lost 3 bases to trimming and J lost 6 bases, with 18 bases between them. The CDR3 here is CSARPLSGKSNEQFF. CDR3 nucleotides: TGCAGTGCTAGGCCCCTTAGCGGTAAGAGCAATGAGCAGTTCTTC.

The chain carries TRBV3-1 and TRBJ2-2; TRBD2 agrees at 11 bases. Per the germline V gene, CDR1 is LGHDT and CDR2 is YNNKEL (reference sequence). The CDR3 is 20 amino acids. Germline trimming cut 0 bases from V and 6 bases from J; bases unmatched to any gene: 15. The CDR3, as DNA: TGTGCCAGCAGCCAAGATGGAATCGGGCTAGCGGGAGGTTGGGCCGGGGAGCTGTTTTTT. Translation gives CASSQDGIGLAGGWAGELFF.

This clonotype was detected only a few times. V is TRBV4-1 and J is TRBJ1-2; 10 bases map to TRBD1. The V gene's germline CDR1 is MGHRA and CDR2 YSYEKL. This CDR3 spans 19 amino acids. V lost 0 bases and J lost 0; bases outside the gene matches: 10. The CDR3 region is CASSQDSRDRGYSNYGYTF. The CDR3 DNA reads TGCGCCAGCAGCCAAGATTCCCGGGACAGGGGATACTCTAACTATGGCTACACCTTC.

The CDR3 DNA follows: TGCAGTGAGGCTAGCTCCTACAATGAGCAGTTCTTC. Its translation is CSEASSYNEQFF. V and J are TRBV20-1 and TRBJ2-1; no reliable D call. Trimming cost V 7 bases and J 0 bases, with 7 bases left between them. This CDR3 has 12 amino acids. Germline values: CDR1 DFQATT, CDR2 SNEGSKA (reference sequence).

This clonotype has more than one count but fewer than ten. The chain employs TRBV7-9 and TRBJ1-1; D is perhaps TRBD1 (5 bases). Germline assignment: CDR1 SEHNR and CDR2 FQNEAQ (reference sequence). There are 13 residues in the CDR3. V was trimmed by 5 bases and J by 6 bases, leaving 13 bases between them. The CDR3 coding sequence is TGTGCCAGCAGCCGGGTGGGGGTAGCTGAAGCTTTCTTT. Protein product: CASSRVGVAEAFF.

Only a few counts were recorded for this clonotype. In DNA form, the CDR3 reads TGTGCCAGTAGTATAGATGGCTATAGCAATCAGCCCCAGCATTTT. This gives the protein CASSIDGYSNQPQHF. The genes are TRBV19 and TRBJ1-5; D gene unclear. This CDR3 has 15 residues. CDR1 is LNHDA, CDR2 SQIVND, per germline (reference sequence). V was pared by 0 bases and J by 0 bases, with 6 bases between.

The chain is built from TRBV2 and TRBJ1-2, with 10 bases that match TRBD1. This CDR3 contains 14 residues. V dropped 7 bases and J dropped 7; count of bases not matched to a gene: 9. Per the germline V gene, CDR1 is SNHLY and CDR2 is FYNNEI. For the CDR3, the DNA is TGTGCCAGCACTCCGGGACAGGGGTTTAGTGGCTACACCTTC. This codes for CASTPGQGFSGYTF.

This clonotype was observed many times. This chain uses TRBV18 with TRBJ1-5; no clear D gene. The V and J ends lost 4 bases and 3 bases respectively, with 7 bases between them. The germline V gene has CDR1 KGHSH and CDR2 LQKENI. The CDR3 extends over 13 amino acids. CDR3 nucleotide sequence: TGTGCCAGCTCACGAAACGACAATCAGCCCCAGCATTTT. This sequence encodes CASSRNDNQPQHF.

Many counts were recorded for this clonotype. V and J are TRBV6-1 and TRBJ2-7; 9 positions match TRBD2. Germline CDR1 is MNHNS and CDR2 is SASEGT. The CDR3 totals 15 residues. Unmatched junction bases numbered 7, after V lost 3 bases and J lost 4 bases. The CDR3: CASSDLREGIYEQYF. In DNA, the CDR3 is TGTGCCAGCAGTGACCTGCGGGAGGGCATTTACGAGCAGTACTTC.

This clonotype appeared many times. One end of the junction is discordant with germline, which a read error may explain. This sequence joins TRBV5-8 and TRBJ2-5; the D is unclear. Germline V lookup: CDR1 SGHTS, CDR2 YDEGEE. CDR3 length equals 8 residues. The CDR3 sequence is CASSLGHF. Here the CDR3 DNA reads TGTGCCAGCAGCTTGGGTCACTTC.

A word on this clonotype: A much bigger clone sits one base away, suggesting this may be a read error. V usage is TRBV2 and J usage is TRBJ2-1; the match to TRBD1 covers 8 bases. Trimming took 7 bases from V and 6 from J; bases not matched to a gene: 11. The CDR3 sequence is 15 residues long. CDR1 is SNHLY and CDR2 is FYNNEI in the germline V gene. The CDR3 sequence: CASIPRDRWFNEQFF. CDR3 bases: TGTGCCAGCATCCCCCGGGACAGGTGGTTCAATGAGCAGTTCTTC.

In this sample, this clonotype turned up a few times. V gene TRBV12-3 or TRBV12-4 combines with J gene TRBJ1-2; 10 bases are shared with TRBD1. V gave up 5 bases and J gave up 10 bases; unmatched junction bases: 7. The CDR3 is made up of 13 amino acids. Written as DNA, the CDR3 is TGTGCCAGCAGTGATCGGACAGGGGGTGACTACACCTTC. Encoded protein: CASSDRTGGDYTF.

The chain carries TRBV27 and TRBJ1-5; D unresolved. The length of the CDR3 is 14 residues. Trimming removed 6 bases from V and 0 bases from J, with 9 bases in between. Germline V CDR1 and CDR2: MNHEY, SMNVEV (reference sequence). CDR3 DNA: TGTGCCAGCAGCTCTTTGTTTAGCAATCAGCCCCAGCATTTT. Encoded protein: CASSSLFSNQPQHF.

This clonotype was observed many times. This chain connects TRBV29-1 to TRBJ1-1; D uncertain. The ends were cut back, 2 bases at V and 3 bases at J, with 16 bases in the middle. The germline V gene encodes CDR1 SQVTM and CDR2 ANQGSEA. The CDR3 is made up of 15 amino acids. DNA of the CDR3: TGCAGCGTTGAACAACCGGACCCTCGCGACACTGAAGCTTTCTTT. The encoded protein is CSVEQPDPRDTEAFF.

The chain is built from TRBV4-1 and TRBJ2-2; perhaps TRBD1 as D (5 bases). Germline V gives CDR1 MGHRA, CDR2 YSYEKL. The CDR3 contains 17 residues. The V end lost 1 base, the J end lost 1 base, and 13 bases lay between the germline ends. CDR3 residues: CASSQGFRELNTGELFF. The CDR3 nucleotides are TGCGCCAGCAGCCAAGGTTTCAGGGAATTGAACACCGGGGAGCTGTTTTTT.

The chain couples TRBV19 to TRBJ2-1, with 8 positions matching TRBD2. J gave up 7 bases and V 2 bases, and 4 bases lay outside the gene matches. Germline values: CDR1 LNHDA, CDR2 SQIVND (reference sequence). The CDR3 runs to 14 residues. The CDR3, as DNA: TGTGCCAGTAGTATAATTTCGGGGGGGAATGAGCAGTTCTTC. Translated, it gives CASSIISGGNEQFF. Drawing the rest from reference TRBV19 and TRBJ2-1, the complete variable domain is DGGITQSPKYLFRKEGQNVTLSCEQNLNHDAMYWYRQDPGQGLRLIYYSQIVNDFQKGDIAEGYSVSREKKESFPLTVTSAQKNPTAFYLCASSIISGGNEQFFGPGTRLTVL.

The rearrangement links TRBV5-1 to TRBJ2-2, with D unresolved. Between the trimmed V and J ends, which lost 4 bases and 1 base, there was a span of 14 bases. Germline CDR1 reads SGHRS; CDR2 reads YFSETQ. The CDR3 loop spans 16 amino acids. The chain's CDR3 is CASSLDAGRNTGELFF. In nucleotides, the CDR3 is TGCGCCAGCAGCCTGGATGCCGGACGGAACACCGGGGAGCTGTTTTTT.

A few counts support this clonotype. The J gene is TRBJ1-5, the V gene TRBV3-1; the D is unclear. V shed 0 bases and J shed 4 bases, with 10 bases lying between them. CDR3 size: 15 residues. From germline, CDR1 is LGHDT and CDR2 YNNKEL (reference sequence). The CDR3 DNA is TGTGCCAGCAGCCAAGATATGGGTTCAAATCAGCCCCAGCATTTT. Its translation is CASSQDMGSNQPQHF. The complete variable domain, with remaining parts taken from reference TRBV3-1 and TRBJ1-5, reads DTAVSQTPKYLVTQMGNDKSIKCEQNLGHDTMYWYKQDSKKFLKIMFSYNNKELIINETVPNRFSPKSPDKAHLNLHINSLELGDSAVYFCASSQDMGSNQPQHFGDGTRLSIL.

This clonotype was recorded a few times. This chain joins TRBV27 and TRBJ2-7; D may match TRBD1 or TRBD2 (5 bases each). Germline V gene data show CDR1 as MNHEY and CDR2 as SMNVEV (reference sequence). Trimming shortened V by 3 bases and J by 2 bases, and 17 bases separated the two germline ends. The CDR3 is 16 amino acids. The CDR3 reads CASSFLEGRGTYEQYF. The CDR3 coding sequence is TGTGCCAGCAGTTTCCTTGAGGGACGGGGCACCTACGAGCAGTACTTC.

This clonotype turned up a few times. The chain combines TRBV12-5 with TRBJ1-4; 7 bases fit TRBD1. The germline CDR1 and CDR2 sequences are LGHNT and FRNRAP. The length of the CDR3 is 19 residues. The V segment lost 6 bases and the J segment 0 bases; nucleotides outside the gene matches: 16. The CDR3 loop reads CASGFRTGPKASTNEKLFF. CDR3 coding DNA: TGTGCTAGTGGCTTCCGGACAGGACCCAAAGCCTCAACTAATGAAAAACTGTTTTTT.

This clonotype was seen repeatedly, ten times or more. The CDR3 nucleotides read TGTGCCAGCAGTTCCTCCTCCGGACAGGCCTACGAGCAGTACTTC. Translation gives CASSSSSGQAYEQYF. The chain links TRBV6-5 to TRBJ2-7, with TRBD1 identical over 7 bases. The CDR3 runs 15 residues. Losses at the gene ends were 4 bases for V and 2 bases for J; bases not matched to a gene: 8. The germline gives CDR1 MNHEY, CDR2 SVGAGI.

This clonotype came up a few times. This chain links TRBV10-2 with TRBJ2-7, with TRBD1 as a possible D gene (6 bases). This CDR3 contains 16 residues. V lost 3 bases, J lost 0 bases, and 15 bases lay in between. CDR1 and CDR2 from the germline V gene are WSHSY and SAAADI. This CDR3 reads CASSDGWTESSYEQYF. In DNA form, the CDR3 reads TGCGCCAGCAGTGACGGTTGGACAGAAAGCTCCTACGAGCAGTACTTC.

This clonotype was picked up a small number of times. The rearrangement joins TRBV20-1 to TRBJ2-1; TRBD1 matches at 7 bases. With 7 bases clipped from V and 2 bases from J, the junction kept 11 bases outside the gene matches. Looked up from germline, CDR1 is DFQATT and CDR2 is SNEGSKA (reference sequence). The length of the CDR3 is 15 residues. The CDR3 DNA follows: TGCAGTGGCAGAGGGGGCAGGGGAGCCTACAATGAGCAGTTCTTC. This translates into CSGRGGRGAYNEQFF.

The sample holds many counts of this clonotype. The rearrangement joins TRBV12-3 or TRBV12-4 to TRBJ2-5; 7 positions match TRBD2. The CDR3 is 13 amino acids. Losses at the gene ends were 6 bases for V and 5 bases for J; bases not matched to a gene: 6. The CDR3 loop is CASRGVGGETQYF. Here the CDR3 DNA reads TGTGCCAGCAGAGGTGTCGGGGGGGAGACCCAGTACTTC.

On this clonotype itself: One base away lies a much larger clone, so this may be a sequencing read error. This rearrangement joins TRBV6-6 to TRBJ2-6; D uncertain. The CDR3 has 18 residues. V lost 1 base and J 0 bases, leaving 13 bases between the germline ends. The germline V gene has CDR1 MNHNY and CDR2 SVGAGI (reference sequence). CDR3 loop: CASSYFASDGSGANVLTF. As DNA, the CDR3 is TGTGCCAGCAGTTACTTTGCCTCGGACGGCTCTGGGGCCAACGTCCTGACTTTC.

The rearrangement links TRBV5-1 to TRBJ2-7, with 7 bases that match TRBD1. Losses at the gene ends were 4 bases for V and 0 bases for J; bases not matched to a gene: 7. The CDR3 sequence is 15 residues long. Germline V gene sequence: CDR1 SGHRS, CDR2 YFSETQ. CDR3 region: CASSPDRSSSYEQYF. The CDR3 nucleotides are TGCGCCAGCAGCCCGGACAGGTCGAGCTCCTACGAGCAGTACTTC.